Below, 5 T cell receptor beta chains from the same sample are listed, as sequenced in a study of long-term antiretroviral therapy in people with HIV. At survey level, the immunoSEQ assay was run in its v3.0 version. Only in-frame clones appear in the TCRdb table, and some are missing; sequencing was by immunoSEQ multiplex PCR. The profile shows some 43,000 clones, roughly 86% of them singletons. Here the sequenced sample was unsorted PBMCs, taken 0.1 years before starting antiretroviral therapy. The receptor set was obtained from a woman between 50 and 59 years old with HIV.

This clone was counted between two and nine times. The rearrangement uses TRBV27 and TRBJ2-7, with D maybe TRBD2 (6 bases). V was clipped by 3 bases and J by 5 bases, with 14 bases between them. Germline V CDR1 and CDR2: MNHEY, SMNVEV (reference sequence). The CDR3 spans 14 residues. CDR3 loop: CASSLRRGGNEQYF. The CDR3 DNA reads TGTGCCAGCAGTTTGAGAAGGGGCGGGAACGAGCAGTACTTC.

The genes are TRBV28 and TRBJ1-2; 10 nucleotides agree with TRBD1. The germline CDR1 and CDR2 sequences are MDHEN and SYDVKM. J lost 5 bases, V lost 2 bases, and 5 bases had no gene match. The CDR3 length is 15 residues. The CDR3 here is CASSLGTGASYGYTF. The CDR3 region has the DNA TGTGCCAGCAGTTTAGGGACAGGGGCATCATATGGCTACACCTTC.

The rearrangement uses TRBV9 and TRBJ1-1, with D unclear. V lost 5 bases, J lost 3 bases, and 11 bases lay in between. Germline V gives CDR1 SGDLS, CDR2 YYNGEE. The CDR3 loop spans 13 amino acids. The CDR3 loop is CASSAERDTEAFF. DNA of the CDR3: TGTGCCAGCAGTGCCGAACGGGACACTGAAGCTTTCTTT.

This chain uses TRBV19 with TRBJ1-6; weak D call: TRBD1 (5 bases). The V and J ends lost 5 bases and 9 bases respectively, with 11 bases between them. Germline CDR1 is LNHDA and CDR2 is SQIVND (reference sequence). This CDR3 region has 13 residues. DNA of the CDR3: TGTGCCAGTAGTGGGCCAGGGTTTTCACCCCTCCACTTT. Translating gives CASSGPGFSPLHF.

This clone has only one observation. The V gene is TRBV2, the J gene TRBJ2-1; D is uncertain. Trimming removed 4 bases at V and 10 bases at J, with 11 bases between. Germline V gene lookup returns CDR1 SNHLY and CDR2 FYNNEI. CDR3 length: 12 amino acids. CDR3 sequence reads: CASSAGWAEQFF. In DNA, the CDR3 is TGTGCCAGCAGTGCTGGTTGGGCAGAGCAGTTCTTC.